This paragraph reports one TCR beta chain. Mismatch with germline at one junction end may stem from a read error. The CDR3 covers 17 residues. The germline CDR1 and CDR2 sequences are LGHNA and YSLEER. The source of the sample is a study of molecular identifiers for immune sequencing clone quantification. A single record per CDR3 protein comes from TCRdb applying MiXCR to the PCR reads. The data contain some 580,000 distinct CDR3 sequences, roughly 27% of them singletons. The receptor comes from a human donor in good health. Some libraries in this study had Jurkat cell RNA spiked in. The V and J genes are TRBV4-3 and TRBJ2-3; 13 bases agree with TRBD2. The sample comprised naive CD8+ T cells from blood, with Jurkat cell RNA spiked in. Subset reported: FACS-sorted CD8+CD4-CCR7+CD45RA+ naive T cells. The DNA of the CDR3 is TGCGCCAGCAACCAAGATGTCGGGACTAGCGGGATGGATACGCAGTATTTT. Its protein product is CASNQDVGTSGMDTQYF.